The clone carrying this T cell receptor beta chain was seen more than once but under ten times. The CDR3 is 14 amino acids. Germline lookup yields CDR1 MRHNA and CDR2 SNTAGT. V was trimmed by 3 bases and J by 7 bases, leaving 13 bases between them. In patients aged 18 to 65, hyperthyroidism was newly diagnosed, with duration under 2 months. Amplification of TCR beta CDR3 regions was performed using RNA transcripts as template. The HTBI primer set served for first-round RT-PCR of the TCR CDR3. In TCRdb, the multiplex PCR reads were re-called with MiXCR into one record per CDR3 protein. The profile shows about 350,000 distinct CDR3 sequences, about 15% of them singletons. The source of the sample is a study of T cells in Graves' hyperthyroidism and ophthalmopathy.

The sample consisted of blood. The TCR was taken from a woman aged 25 to 39 with Graves' hyperthyroidism. This rearrangement joins TRBV6-4 to TRBJ2-1; D not certain. The CDR3 DNA is TGTGCCAGCAGTGATGGTCTCTTCCTGAATGAGCAGTTCTTC. As protein: CASSDGLFLNEQFF.